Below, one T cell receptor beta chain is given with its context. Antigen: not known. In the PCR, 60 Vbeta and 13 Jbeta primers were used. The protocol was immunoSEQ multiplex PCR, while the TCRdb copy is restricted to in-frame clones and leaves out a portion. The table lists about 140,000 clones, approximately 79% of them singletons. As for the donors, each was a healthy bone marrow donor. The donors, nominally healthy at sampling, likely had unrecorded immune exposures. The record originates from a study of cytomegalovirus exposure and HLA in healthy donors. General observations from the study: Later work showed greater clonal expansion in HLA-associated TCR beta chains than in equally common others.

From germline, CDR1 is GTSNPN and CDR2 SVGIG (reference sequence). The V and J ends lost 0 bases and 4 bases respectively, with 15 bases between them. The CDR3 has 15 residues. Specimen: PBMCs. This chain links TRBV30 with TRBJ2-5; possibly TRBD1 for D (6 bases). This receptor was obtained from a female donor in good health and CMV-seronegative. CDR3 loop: CAWSVKGTLGETQYF. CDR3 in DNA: TGTGCCTGGAGTGTAAAGGGGACACTTGGAGAGACCCAGTACTTC.